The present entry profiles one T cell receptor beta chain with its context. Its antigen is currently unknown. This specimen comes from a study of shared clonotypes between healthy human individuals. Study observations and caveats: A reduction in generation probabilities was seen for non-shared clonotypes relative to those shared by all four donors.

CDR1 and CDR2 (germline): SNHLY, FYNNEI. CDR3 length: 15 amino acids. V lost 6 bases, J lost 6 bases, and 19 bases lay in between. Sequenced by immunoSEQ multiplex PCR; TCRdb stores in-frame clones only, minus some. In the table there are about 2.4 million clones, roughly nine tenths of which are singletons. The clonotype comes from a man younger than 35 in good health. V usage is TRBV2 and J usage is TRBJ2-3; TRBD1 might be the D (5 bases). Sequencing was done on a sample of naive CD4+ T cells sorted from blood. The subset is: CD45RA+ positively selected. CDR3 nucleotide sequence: TGTGCCAGCAGAAACCGGGCCATGGACACCGATACGCAGTATTTT. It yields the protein CASRNRAMDTDTQYF.